The T cell receptor beta chain described here comes from a study of blood T cell repertoires in COVID-19. For the study at large: The United States, Italy and Spain supplied acute and convalescent COVID-19 samples.

This CDR3 is built from 15 residues. V was trimmed by 2 bases and J by 2 bases, leaving 14 bases between them. CDR1 and CDR2 (germline): GTSNPN, SVGIG (reference sequence). Libraries were prepared by immunoSEQ multiplex PCR; TCRdb keeps only in-frame clonotypes and omits some of them. The table includes roughly 340,000 clones, more than 80% detected once. The TCR was taken from a woman aged 25-40 years with COVID-19, enrolled during active disease. Sample: peripheral blood. The V gene is TRBV30, the J gene TRBJ2-3; weak D call: TRBD1 (6 bases). CDR3 loop: CAWSFGAGDTDTQYF. The CDR3 DNA follows: TGTGCCTGGAGTTTCGGGGCAGGGGACACAGATACGCAGTATTTT.